These T cell receptor beta chains were read from a single sample in a study of T cell repertoires in cytomegalovirus infection. For these receptors, no antigen is known. TCRdb processed the reads anew with MiXCR; each CDR3 protein has one entry. The sample includes some 560,000 distinct CDR3 sequences, 40% of them seen just once. This sample comprised cultured PBMCs, obtained from culture after CMV antigen stimulation. Receptors were obtained from a human donor in good health (CMV status not recorded). Some clones in this sample may be carry-over from other donors' samples. CDR3s include the opening cysteine and the closing phenylalanine or tryptophan. A D gene is named only where the DNA matches it firmly. Only some rows state a clone size, as once, few, many or a class for expanded clones.

V gene	clone size	J gene	D gene	CDR3 DNA	CDR3 protein
TRBV7-8	NA	TRBJ2-2	NA	TGTGCCAGCAGCCCCCGGGTAGAGGCGAACACCGGGGAGCTGTTTTTT	CASSPRVEANTGELFF
TRBV7-2	NA	TRBJ1-2	NA	TGTGCCAGCAACTTCGGGGGAACAGCCTATGGCTACACCTTC	CASNFGGTAYGYTF
TRBV7-2	NA	TRBJ2-5	TRBD2	TGTGCCAGCAGCCCCTGGAGCGGGAGCTGGGGAGAGACCCAGTACTTC	CASSPWSGSWGETQYF
TRBV28	few	TRBJ1-6	NA	TGTGCCAGCCTCAGTGACAGGTATTCACCCCTCCACTTT	CASLSDRYSPLHF
TRBV5-1	NA	TRBJ2-6	TRBD1	TGCGCCAGCAGCTTCACCGGGACAGGGTTCTCTGGGGCCAACGTCCTGACTTTC	CASSFTGTGFSGANVLTF
TRBV18	NA	TRBJ2-1	TRBD2	TGTGCCAGCTCACCAGAGGGACTAGCCGCCTACAATGAGCAGTTCTTC	CASSPEGLAAYNEQFF
TRBV2	NA	TRBJ1-1	NA	TGTGCCAGCAGTGAAGAGGTCTACACTGAAGCTTTCTTT	CASSEEVYTEAFF
TRBV6-1	few	TRBJ1-4	NA	TGTGCCAGCAGTAGTGGGGGGCAGGGTGAAAAACTGTTTTTT	CASSSGGQGEKLFF
TRBV7-9	NA	TRBJ2-3	NA	TGTGCCAGCAGCTTAACCCTCGCTAGTAATACGCAGTATTTT	CASSLTLASNTQYF
TRBV2	NA	TRBJ2-7	NA	TGTGCCAGCCGCAGGGAGTCCTACGAGCAGTACTTC	CASRRESYEQYF
TRBV4-3	NA	TRBJ2-7	TRBD1	TGCGCCAGCAGCCAAGGAGCCGGGACAGGGATCTACGAGCAGTACTTC	CASSQGAGTGIYEQYF
TRBV20-1	NA	TRBJ2-1	TRBD2	TGCAGTGCTAGGCAGCGGGGTCGCTCCTACAATGAGCAGTTCTTC	CSARQRGRSYNEQFF
TRBV5-1	few	TRBJ2-1	NA	TGCGCCAGCAGCTTGGAGGGACCCAGCGGAAAGAACAATGAGCAGTTCTTC	CASSLEGPSGKNNEQFF
TRBV6-1	NA	TRBJ1-3	NA	TGTGCCAGCAGTGTCGAGACCCGGAACACCATATATTTT	CASSVETRNTIYF
TRBV15	NA	TRBJ2-3	NA	TGTGCCACCAGCAGAGATTACCAGGGTGCAGATACGCAGTATTTT	CATSRDYQGADTQYF
TRBV11-2	NA	TRBJ1-4	NA	TGTGCCAGCAGCTTAGTTGAGAATCATAAAAAACTGTTTTTT	CASSLVENHKKLFF
TRBV5-1	few	TRBJ2-5	TRBD1	TGCGCCAGCAGCGCCGCCGGGACAGGGCCGCAAGAGACCCAGTACTTC	CASSAAGTGPQETQYF
TRBV15	NA	TRBJ1-3	NA	TGTGCCACCAGCAGAGATCCGAACACCATATATTTT	CATSRDPNTIYF
TRBV19	few	TRBJ1-2	NA	TGTGCCAGTAGTAGCGACGGATACTATGGCTACACCTTC	CASSSDGYYGYTF
TRBV20-1	NA	TRBJ2-1	NA	TGCAGTGCTAGAGAGCACAATGAGCAGTTCTTC	CSAREHNEQFF
TRBV11-3	NA	TRBJ2-2	NA	TGTGCCAGCAGCTCAGGCGGGTCACTCGCCGGGGAGCTGTTTTTT	CASSSGGSLAGELFF
TRBV7-2	few	TRBJ1-4	NA	TGTGCCAGCAGCTTAGATCCGACAGGATTAAATGAAAAACTGTTTTTT	CASSLDPTGLNEKLFF
TRBV7-2	NA	TRBJ2-3	NA	TGTGCCAGCAGCCGGATAGGACTTATCACAGATACGCAGTATTTT	CASSRIGLITDTQYF
TRBV7-2	few	TRBJ2-7	TRBD1	TGTGCCAGCAGCTTGATCCCCGGGACAGGATACTACGAGCAGTACTTC	CASSLIPGTGYYEQYF
TRBV10-3	once	TRBJ1-1	NA	TGTGCCATCAGGGCAGGGGCCATGAACACTGAAGCTTTCTTT	CAIRAGAMNTEAFF
TRBV6-1	NA	TRBJ2-7	TRBD1	TGTGCCGTTTCCGGGACAGATTTTTACGAGCAGTACTTC	CAVSGTDFYEQYF
TRBV7-8	few	TRBJ2-7	TRBD1	TGTGCCAGCAGCTTTATGGGGACAGGGGTTCACGAGCAGTACTTC	CASSFMGTGVHEQYF
TRBV2	once	TRBJ1-5	NA	TGTGCCAGCAGTGAAATGGGGGCAGGGGTTAGCAATCAGCCCCAGCATTTT	CASSEMGAGVSNQPQHF